Detailed here is one T cell receptor (beta chain). The target antigen is unknown. Sequencing used immunoSEQ multiplex PCR; TCRdb keeps in-frame clones, though not all of them. Of roughly 79,000 clones in the sample, 80% to 90% are singletons; the top ten hold around 5.5%. All patients were mismatch repair deficient, assessed by either PCR or immunohistochemistry. TCR sequencing covered a few patients who responded to pembrolizumab. This sample stems from a study of PD-1 blockade in mismatch repair-deficient tumors. Study details: Patients had some twelve mismatch repair-deficient cancer types, all previously treated and progressing. The study, taken as a whole, reports: Rapid post-treatment expansion, then contraction, generally preceding radiologic response, marked tumor-resident clones.

The material was peripheral blood, obtained 44 weeks after starting pembrolizumab. The sequence was obtained from an adult with mismatch repair-deficient cancer.

CDR3 sequence (DNA): TGTGCCAGCAGTGTTGCATCGGTCACCGGGGAGCTGTTTTTT. Translation gives CASSVASVTGELFF. The V gene is TRBV2, the J gene TRBJ2-2; D gene uncertain. Trimming pared 4 bases from V and 4 bases from J, leaving 10 bases between. This CDR3 is built from 14 residues. Germline CDR1 SNHLY, CDR2 FYNNEI.